This T cell receptor (beta chain) was captured by sequencing in a study of spatial heterogeneity in lung cancer. Study-wide context: Raw-read counts averaged over ten per unique TCR and UMI combination. Study results and caveats: At tumor resection, ubiquitous expanded TCRs were detected in blood more often than later.

As for this clonotype: What it binds is unknown.

Specified time point: sample taken at primary tumor resection. Unsorted samples of tumor, nontumor lung or frozen PBMC had their whole RNA sequenced. Donors were around 70 untreated early-stage non-small cell lung cancer patients. Every individual TCR cDNA molecule carried its own unique molecular identifier, which allowed correction of PCR and sequencing errors. TCRdb processed the 5' RACE reads anew with MiXCR; each CDR3 protein has one entry. The sample has about 85,000 distinct CDR3 sequences, approximately 18% seen once. Germline CDR1 and CDR2: LGHDT and YNNKEL (reference sequence). V dropped 8 bases and J dropped 0; count of bases not matched to a gene: 0. CDR3 size: 13 residues.

Here the sequenced sample was PBMCs, taken at surgery. The chain carries TRBV3-1 and TRBJ1-2, with 10 bases matching TRBD1. The sequence was collected from a male donor with early-stage non-small cell lung cancer. CDR3 residues: CASGTGANYGYTF. In DNA form, the CDR3 reads TGTGCCAGCGGGACAGGGGCTAACTATGGCTACACCTTC.